This entry concerns a single TCR beta chain. These data originate in a study of blood T cell repertoires in COVID-19. The wider study: Samples came from the United States, Italy and Spain, spanning acute and convalescent COVID-19. PBMCs, B-cell-depleted T cells, or T cells were the source of the cDNA or gDNA that made up the material.

The V end was cut by 4 bases, the J end by 4 bases, with 14 bases between. CDR3 length: 15 residues. Germline V gene data show CDR1 as SGHVS and CDR2 as FQNEAQ. In the original workflow: Estimation of nucleated cell counts relied on the amplification of reference gene primers. Assay: immunoSEQ multiplex PCR; the TCRdb copy retains only in-frame clones and omits some. V and J calls and clone size follow that table, whereas D and trimming were derived from the DNA. This table holds fewer than 130,000 clones, around 68% found once. This chain connects TRBV7-8 to TRBJ2-1; D call uncertain. Sequencing used peripheral blood. This receptor was identified in a woman aged 55-69 years with acute or convalescent COVID-19. CDR3 nucleotide sequence: TGTGCCAGCAGCTCCTCGGTTGGAGCATACAATGAGCAGTTCTTC. Residues: CASSSSVGAYNEQFF.